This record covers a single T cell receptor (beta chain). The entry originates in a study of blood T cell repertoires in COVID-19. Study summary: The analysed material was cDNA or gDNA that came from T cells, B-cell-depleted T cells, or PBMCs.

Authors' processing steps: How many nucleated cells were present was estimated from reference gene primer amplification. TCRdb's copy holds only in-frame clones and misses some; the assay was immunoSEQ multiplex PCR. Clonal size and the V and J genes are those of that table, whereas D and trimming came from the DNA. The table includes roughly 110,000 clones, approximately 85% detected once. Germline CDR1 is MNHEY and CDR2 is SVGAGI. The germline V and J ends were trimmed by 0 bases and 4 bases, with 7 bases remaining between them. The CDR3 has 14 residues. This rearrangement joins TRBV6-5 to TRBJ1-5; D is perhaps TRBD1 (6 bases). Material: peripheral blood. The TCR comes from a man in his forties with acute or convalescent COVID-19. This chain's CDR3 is CASSYSQGNQPQHF. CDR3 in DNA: TGTGCCAGCAGTTACTCGCAGGGGAATCAGCCCCAGCATTTT.